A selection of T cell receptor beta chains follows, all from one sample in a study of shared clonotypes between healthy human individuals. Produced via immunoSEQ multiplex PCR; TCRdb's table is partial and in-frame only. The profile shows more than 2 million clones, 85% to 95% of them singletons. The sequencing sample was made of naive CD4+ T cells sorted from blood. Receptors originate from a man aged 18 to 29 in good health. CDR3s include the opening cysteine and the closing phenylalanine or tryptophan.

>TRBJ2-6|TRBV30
CAWSALSSGAGANVLTF
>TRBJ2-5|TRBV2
CASSRQGMFGETQYF
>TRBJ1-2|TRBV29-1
CSVKTGTGSFYGYTF
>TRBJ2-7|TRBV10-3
CAISDNKGYEQYF
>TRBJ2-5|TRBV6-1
CASRDRGQETQYF
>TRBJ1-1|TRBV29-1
CSAGRQGVMNTEAFF
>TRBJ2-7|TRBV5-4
CASRKGGSSYEQYF
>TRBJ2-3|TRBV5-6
CASSLELGTSSTDTQYF
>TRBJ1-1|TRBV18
CASSESPGLEAFF
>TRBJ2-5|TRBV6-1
CASSGYMGLAGQETQYF
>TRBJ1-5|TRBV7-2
CASSSDRVSPQHF
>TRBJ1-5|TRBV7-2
CASSFRGGQPQHF
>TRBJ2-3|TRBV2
CASRMGGFTDTQYF
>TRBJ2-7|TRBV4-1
CASSQDRSGRASEQYF
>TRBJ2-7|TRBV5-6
CASNHGGMKGEQYF
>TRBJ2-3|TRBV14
CASSQGEAPTDTQYF
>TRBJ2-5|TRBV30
CAWAYNRGQETQYF
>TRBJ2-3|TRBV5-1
CASSWRDTDTQYF
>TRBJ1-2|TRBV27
CASSLRGSFYGYTF
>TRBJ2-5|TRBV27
CASSTAGLGETQYF
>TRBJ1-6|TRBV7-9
CASSGQGASNSPLHF
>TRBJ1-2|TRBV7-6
CASSPMGEANYGYTF
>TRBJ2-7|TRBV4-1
CASSPTTVIYEQYF
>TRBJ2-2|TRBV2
CASSPRLNTGELFF
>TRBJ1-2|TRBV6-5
CASRSHVGVGYGYTF
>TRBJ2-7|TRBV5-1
CASSLGTSEHRSYEQYF
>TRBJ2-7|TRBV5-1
CASFRDRGSEQYF
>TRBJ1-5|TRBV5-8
CASSYRSGSGNQPQHF
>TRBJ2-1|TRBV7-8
CASSLRQESSYNEQFF
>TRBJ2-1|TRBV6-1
CASSASSSYNEQFF
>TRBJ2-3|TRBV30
CAWGVTDTQYF
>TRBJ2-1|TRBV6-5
CASSYSILGEQFF
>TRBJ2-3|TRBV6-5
CASSNRASDTQYF
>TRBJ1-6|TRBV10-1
CASKPSGNSFYNSPLHF
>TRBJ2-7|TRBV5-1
CASQGGTGLYEQYF
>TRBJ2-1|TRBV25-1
CASSESLGTGGWNEQFF
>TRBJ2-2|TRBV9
CASSVRPGTSVSGELFF
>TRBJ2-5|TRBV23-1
CASSGNSTQGAETQYF
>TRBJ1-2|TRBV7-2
CASTRGGNYGYTF
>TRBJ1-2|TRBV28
CASSPGTATNYGYTF
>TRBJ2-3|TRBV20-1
CSATAGDTQYF
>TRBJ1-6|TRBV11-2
CASSLRRGQGYSPLHF